This T cell receptor beta chain was recovered during a study of blood T cell repertoires in COVID-19 (TCRdb year 2020). Regarding the complete study: The collaborator samples originated in the United States, Italy and Spain and spanned the acute and convalescent phases of COVID-19. The dataset comprised deeply sampled blood TCRbeta repertoires from subjects exposed to, actively infected with, or recovered from COVID-19. Where available, HLA class I and class II types were obtained from metadata supplied by the sample provider rather than from assay-based typing. The repertoires were released in a freely available public database meant as a resource for research on the immune response to SARS-CoV-2. A de-identified subject ID, COVID-19 status, age in years and sex were almost always included in the sample metadata. Samples were obtained from the ongoing ImmuneRACE study (first 160 participants) and from about 1,300 subjects provided by 6 global collaborators. The prospective study material was composed of cDNA or gDNA derived from T cells, B-cell-depleted T cells, or PBMCs.

The immunoSEQ Assay, a bias-controlled multiplex PCR, was used to amplify TCRbeta CDR3 regions from genomic DNA. As for the original processing: The number of nucleated cells in each sample was estimated by amplification of reference gene primers within the assay. Sequence reads were collapsed and filtered to measure the absolute abundance of every unique TCRbeta CDR3 rearrangement. For each sample, productive Simpson clonality was calculated as the square root of Simpson's diversity index over productive rearrangements. What TCRdb holds here is the immuneACCESS table cut down to in-frame rearrangements. Part of the clones is not present; checked against another copy, under half of the missing clones reflect an unresolved V gene, and the others are unexplained. V, J and clone size are taken as reported in that table, and D and trimming were inferred from the DNA itself. This sample lists some 300,000 clones; 90% were detected once. 6.3% of the sample is held by the ten biggest clonotypes.

At one collaborating source in Seattle, patients were enrolled during active infection and were followed longitudinally through the course of disease. The collaborating institutions used their own protocols to collect whole blood in K2EDTA tubes. For TCRbeta analysis, collaborator samples were shipped as frozen whole blood, as isolated PBMCs, or as DNA extracted from either sample type. Including cysteine and phenylalanine, the CDR3 has 14 amino acids. Only the CDR3 DNA is retained, 42 bases long and in frame from the first base. CDR1 and CDR2 were assigned from the germline V gene as SGHRS and YFSETQ. V is cut back by 6 bases and J by 0 bases, with 4 bases in the junction unmatched. Study-level results and caveats: How much clinical and demographic metadata was included differed by source and by participant, and the metadata was provided uncurated.

This clone was detected a few times. This receptor's antigen is unknown. The sample holds no much larger clone one base away, and base qualities are not on file. Sequenced: peripheral blood. The sequence was obtained from a woman aged 45-65 years with COVID-19, enrolled during active disease. The chain is assembled from TRBV5-1 and TRBJ2-7; TRBD1 fits 9 bases in the junction. This receptor carries the CDR3 CASKTTGGSYEQYF. The nucleotides read TGCGCCAGCAAGACGACAGGGGGCTCCTACGAGCAGTACTTC. Joined to the reference TRBV5-1 and TRBJ2-7 proteins, this CDR3 gives the full variable domain: KAGVTQTPRYLIKTRGQQVTLSCSPISGHRSVSWYQQTPGQGLQFLFEYFSETQRNKGNFPGRFSGRQFSNSRSEMNVSTLELGDSALYLCASKTTGGSYEQYFGPGTRLTVT.